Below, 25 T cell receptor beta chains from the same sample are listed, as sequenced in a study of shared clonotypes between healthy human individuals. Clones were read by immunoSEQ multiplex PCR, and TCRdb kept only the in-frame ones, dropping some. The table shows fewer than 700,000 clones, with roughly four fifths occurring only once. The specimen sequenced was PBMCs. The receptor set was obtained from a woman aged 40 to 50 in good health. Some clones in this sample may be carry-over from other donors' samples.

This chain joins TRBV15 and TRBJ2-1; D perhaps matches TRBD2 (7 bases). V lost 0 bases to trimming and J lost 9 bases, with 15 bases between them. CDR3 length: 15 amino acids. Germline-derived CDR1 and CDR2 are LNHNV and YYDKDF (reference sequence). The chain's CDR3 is CATSRDRGGSIEQFF. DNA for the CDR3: TGTGCCACCAGCAGAGATCGCGGGGGCTCAATTGAGCAGTTCTTC.

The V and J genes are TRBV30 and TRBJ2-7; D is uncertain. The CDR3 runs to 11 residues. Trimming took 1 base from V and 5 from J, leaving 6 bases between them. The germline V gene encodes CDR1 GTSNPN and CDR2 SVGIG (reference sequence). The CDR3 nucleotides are TGTGCCTGGAGTGCCCGGGACGAGCAGTACTTC. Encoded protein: CAWSARDEQYF.

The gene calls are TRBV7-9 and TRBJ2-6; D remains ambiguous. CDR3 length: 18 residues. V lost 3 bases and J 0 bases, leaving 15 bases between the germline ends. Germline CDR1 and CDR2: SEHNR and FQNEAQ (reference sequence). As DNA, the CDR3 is TGTGCCAGCAGCTTGACCACCTCGCGGCGCTCTGGGGCCAACGTCCTGACTTTC. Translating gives CASSLTTSRRSGANVLTF.

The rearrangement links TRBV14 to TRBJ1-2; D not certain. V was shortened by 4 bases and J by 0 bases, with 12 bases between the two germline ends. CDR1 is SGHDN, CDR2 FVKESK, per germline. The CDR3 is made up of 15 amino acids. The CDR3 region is CASSPFDGTNYGYTF. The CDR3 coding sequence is TGTGCCAGCAGCCCATTTGACGGCACTAACTATGGCTACACCTTC.

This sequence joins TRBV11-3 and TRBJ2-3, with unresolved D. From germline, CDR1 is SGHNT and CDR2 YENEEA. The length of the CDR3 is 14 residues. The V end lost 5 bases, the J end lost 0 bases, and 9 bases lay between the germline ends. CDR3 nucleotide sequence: TGTGCCAGCAGCCCCGGGCACAGCACAGATACGCAGTATTTT. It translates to CASSPGHSTDTQYF.

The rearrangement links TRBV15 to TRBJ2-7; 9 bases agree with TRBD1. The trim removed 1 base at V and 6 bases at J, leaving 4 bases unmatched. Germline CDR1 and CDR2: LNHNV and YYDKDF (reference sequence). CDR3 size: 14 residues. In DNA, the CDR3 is TGTGCCACCAGCAGAGGGGGACAGGGTACCGAGCAGTACTTC. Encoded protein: CATSRGGQGTEQYF.

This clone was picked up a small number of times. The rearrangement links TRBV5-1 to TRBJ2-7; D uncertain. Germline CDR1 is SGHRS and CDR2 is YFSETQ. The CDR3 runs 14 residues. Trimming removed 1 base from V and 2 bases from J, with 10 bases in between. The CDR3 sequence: CASSLFPGTYEQYF. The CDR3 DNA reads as TGCGCCAGCAGCTTGTTCCCAGGAACCTACGAGCAGTACTTC.

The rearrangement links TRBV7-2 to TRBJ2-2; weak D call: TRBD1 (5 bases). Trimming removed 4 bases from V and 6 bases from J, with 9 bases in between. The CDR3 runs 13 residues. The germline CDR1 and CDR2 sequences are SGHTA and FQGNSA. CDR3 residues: CASSSRVSGELFF. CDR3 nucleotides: TGTGCCAGCAGCTCCAGGGTTTCCGGGGAGCTGTTTTTT. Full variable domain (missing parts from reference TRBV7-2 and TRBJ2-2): GAGVSQSPSNKVTEKGKDVELRCDPISGHTALYWYRQSLGQGLEFLIYFQGNSAPDKSGLPSDRFSAERTGGSVSTLTIQRTQQEDSAVYLCASSSRVSGELFFGEGSRLTVL.

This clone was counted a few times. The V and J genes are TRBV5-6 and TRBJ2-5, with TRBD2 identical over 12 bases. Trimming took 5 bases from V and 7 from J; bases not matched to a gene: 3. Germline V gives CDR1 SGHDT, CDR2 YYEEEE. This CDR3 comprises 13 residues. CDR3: CASRGGLAGTQYF. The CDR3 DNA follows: TGTGCCAGCAGAGGGGGACTAGCGGGGACCCAGTACTTC.

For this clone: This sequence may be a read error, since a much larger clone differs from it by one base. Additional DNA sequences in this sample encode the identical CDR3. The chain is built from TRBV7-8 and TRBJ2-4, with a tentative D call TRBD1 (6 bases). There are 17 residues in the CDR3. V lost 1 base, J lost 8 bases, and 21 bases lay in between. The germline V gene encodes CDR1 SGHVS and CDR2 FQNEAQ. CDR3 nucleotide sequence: TGTGCCAGCAGCTTAGAAGGAGCAGGGGCCTCTTGGGACATTCAGTACTTC. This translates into CASSLEGAGASWDIQYF.

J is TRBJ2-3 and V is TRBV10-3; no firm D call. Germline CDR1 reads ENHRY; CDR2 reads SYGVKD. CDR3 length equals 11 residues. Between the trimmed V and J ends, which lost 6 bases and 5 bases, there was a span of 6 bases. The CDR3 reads CAISQKDTQYF. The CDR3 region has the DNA TGTGCCATCAGCCAGAAAGATACGCAGTATTTT.

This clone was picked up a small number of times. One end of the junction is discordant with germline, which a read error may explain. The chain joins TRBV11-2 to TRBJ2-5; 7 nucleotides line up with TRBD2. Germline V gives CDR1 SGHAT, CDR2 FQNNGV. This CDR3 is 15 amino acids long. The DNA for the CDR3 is TGTGCCTGCAGCTTAGGCGGGAGACGACAAGAGACCCAGTACTTC. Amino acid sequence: CACSLGGRRQETQYF.

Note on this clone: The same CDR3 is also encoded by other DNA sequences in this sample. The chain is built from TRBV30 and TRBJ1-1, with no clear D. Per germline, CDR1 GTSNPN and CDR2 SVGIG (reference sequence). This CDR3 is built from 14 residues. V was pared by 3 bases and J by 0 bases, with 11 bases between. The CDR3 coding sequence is TGTGCCTGGAGCCGAGACGGTTTGAACACTGAAGCTTTCTTT. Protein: CAWSRDGLNTEAFF.

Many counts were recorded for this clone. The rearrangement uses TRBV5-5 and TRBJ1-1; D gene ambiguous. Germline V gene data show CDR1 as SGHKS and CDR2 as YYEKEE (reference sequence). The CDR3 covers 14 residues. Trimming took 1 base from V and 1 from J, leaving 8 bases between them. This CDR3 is CASSLLYKNTEAFF. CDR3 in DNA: TGTGCCAGCAGCTTGTTATATAAGAACACTGAAGCTTTCTTT.

This CDR3 reads CASSIGERANEQYF. The CDR3 DNA follows: TGTGCCAGTAGTATAGGGGAAAGGGCCAACGAGCAGTACTTC. The gene calls are TRBV19 and TRBJ2-7, with D unresolved. V was trimmed by 1 base and J by 5 bases, leaving 12 bases between them. CDR1 is LNHDA and CDR2 is SQIVND in the germline V gene (reference sequence). The CDR3 contains 14 residues.

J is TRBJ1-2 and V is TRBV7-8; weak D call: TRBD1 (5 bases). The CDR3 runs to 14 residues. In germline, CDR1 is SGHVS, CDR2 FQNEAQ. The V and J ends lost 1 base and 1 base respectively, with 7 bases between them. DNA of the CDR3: TGTGCCAGCAGCTTAGGGGGGGATAACTATGGCTACACCTTC. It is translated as CASSLGGDNYGYTF.

The CDR3 is CASSPDRVHEQYF. CDR3 DNA sequence: TGTGCCAGCTCACCGGACAGGGTCCACGAGCAGTACTTC. This rearrangement joins TRBV18 to TRBJ2-7, with TRBD1 matching over 8 bases. The junction had 3 bases not matched to a gene; V was cut back by 3 bases and J by 5 bases. Germline loops: CDR1 KGHSH, CDR2 LQKENI. The CDR3 covers 13 residues.

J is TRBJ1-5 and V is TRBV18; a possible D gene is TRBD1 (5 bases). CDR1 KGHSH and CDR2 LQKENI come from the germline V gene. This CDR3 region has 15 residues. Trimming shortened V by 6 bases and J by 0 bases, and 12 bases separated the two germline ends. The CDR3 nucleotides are TGTGCCAGCTCGGGGCAGTCTTATAGCAATCAGCCCCAGCATTTT. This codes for CASSGQSYSNQPQHF.

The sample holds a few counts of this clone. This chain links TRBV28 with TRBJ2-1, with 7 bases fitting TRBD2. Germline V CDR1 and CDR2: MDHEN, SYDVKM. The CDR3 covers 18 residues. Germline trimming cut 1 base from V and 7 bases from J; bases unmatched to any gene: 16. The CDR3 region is CASSLYTGGSPSGNEQFF. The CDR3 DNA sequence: TGTGCCAGCAGTTTATATACGGGAGGTTCCCCTTCGGGGAATGAGCAGTTCTTC.

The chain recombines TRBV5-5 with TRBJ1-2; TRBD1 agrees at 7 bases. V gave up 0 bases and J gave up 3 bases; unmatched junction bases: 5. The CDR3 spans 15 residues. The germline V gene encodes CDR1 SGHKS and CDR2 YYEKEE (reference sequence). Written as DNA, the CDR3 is TGTGCCAGCAGCTTGGTAGGCAGGGGGGACTATGGCTACACCTTC. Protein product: CASSLVGRGDYGYTF.

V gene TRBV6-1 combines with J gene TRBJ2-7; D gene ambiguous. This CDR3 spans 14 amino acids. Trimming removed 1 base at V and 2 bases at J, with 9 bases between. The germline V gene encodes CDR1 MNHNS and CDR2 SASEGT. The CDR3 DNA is TGTGCCAGCAGTGAAGGACCAATCCCCTACGAGCAGTACTTC. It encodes CASSEGPIPYEQYF.

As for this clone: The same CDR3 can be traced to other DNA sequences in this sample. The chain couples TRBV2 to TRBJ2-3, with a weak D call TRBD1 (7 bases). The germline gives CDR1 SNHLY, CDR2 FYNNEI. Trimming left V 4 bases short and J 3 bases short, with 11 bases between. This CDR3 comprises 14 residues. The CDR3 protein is CASSGQGGTDTQYF. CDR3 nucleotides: TGTGCCAGCAGTGGGCAGGGGGGAACAGATACGCAGTATTTT.

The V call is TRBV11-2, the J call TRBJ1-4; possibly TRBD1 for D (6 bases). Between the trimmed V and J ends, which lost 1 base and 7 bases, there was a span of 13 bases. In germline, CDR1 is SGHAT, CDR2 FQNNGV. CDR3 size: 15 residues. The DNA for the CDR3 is TGTGCCAGCAGCTTAGGTAGCCAGGGGAGTGAAAAACTGTTTTTT. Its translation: CASSLGSQGSEKLFF.

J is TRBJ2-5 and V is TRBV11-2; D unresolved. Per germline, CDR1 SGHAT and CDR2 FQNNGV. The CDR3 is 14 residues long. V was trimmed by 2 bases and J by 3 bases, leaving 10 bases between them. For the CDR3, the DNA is TGTGCCAGCAGCTTAAGGGCAAGGGAAGAGACCCAGTACTTC. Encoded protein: CASSLRAREETQYF.

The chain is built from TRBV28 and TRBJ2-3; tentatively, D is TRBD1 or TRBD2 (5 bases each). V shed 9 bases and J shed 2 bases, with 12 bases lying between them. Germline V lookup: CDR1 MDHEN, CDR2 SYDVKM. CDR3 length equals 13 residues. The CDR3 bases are TGTGCCAGTCACCGGGACGACACAGATACGCAGTATTTT. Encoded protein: CASHRDDTDTQYF.